This is a list of T cell receptor beta chains from one sample in a study of Graves' ophthalmopathy and Graves' hyperthyroidism. TCRdb itself ran the multiplex PCR reads through MiXCR, one entry per CDR3 protein. The sample carries over 500,000 distinct CDR3 sequences, roughly 20% recorded once. The sequencing sample was made of peripheral blood. All receptors come from a woman between 18 and 29 years old with stable Graves' hyperthyroidism. Some clones in this sample may be carry-over from other donors' samples. CDR3s include the opening cysteine and the closing phenylalanine or tryptophan. D genes are given only for firm matches. Size is stated for part of the rows, as once, few or many counts, or as a class when the clone is expanded.

TRBJ2-7 | many | TRBV13 | TRBD2 | CASSLVRPWTSGSPSPTYEQYF | TGTGCCAGCAGCTTAGTCCGCCCTTGGACTAGCGGGAGCCCATCCCCAACTTACGAGCAGTACTTC
TRBJ2-4 | few | TRBV29-1 | NA | CSVLLRREIAKNIQYF | TGCAGCGTCCTACTGAGGAGAGAGATAGCCAAAAACATTCAGTACTTC
TRBJ1-2 | many | TRBV4-1 | NA | CASSQAGYGYTF | TGCGCCAGCAGCCAAGCCGGGTATGGCTACACCTTC
TRBJ2-3 | few | TRBV5-4 | NA | CASSFKWLASTDTQYF | TGTGCCAGCAGCTTCAAATGGCTAGCGAGCACAGATACGCAGTATTTT
TRBJ2-7 | few | TRBV5-1 | NA | CASSPGWGFYEQYF | TGCGCCAGCAGCCCGGGGTGGGGTTTCTACGAGCAGTACTTC
TRBJ1-2 | NA | TRBV4-1 | TRBD1 | CASSFETGQGMNGYTF | TGCGCCAGCAGCTTTGAAACGGGACAGGGGATGAATGGCTACACCTTC
TRBJ2-3 | many | TRBV5-1 | NA | CASSLAVARGTDTQYF | TGCGCCAGCAGCTTGGCCGTAGCCAGGGGAACAGATACGCAGTATTTT
TRBJ1-2 | many | TRBV12-3/TRBV12-4 | TRBD1 | CASSLRDRVTNYGYTF | TGTGCCAGCAGTTTAAGGGACAGGGTCACTAACTATGGCTACACCTTC
TRBJ2-1 | NA | TRBV9 | TRBD2 | CASSAGEGLAGANEQFF | TGTGCCAGCAGCGCAGGCGAAGGACTAGCGGGAGCCAATGAGCAGTTCTTC
TRBJ1-1 | many | TRBV30 | TRBD1 | CAWTQGARKAFF | TGTGCCTGGACTCAGGGGGCGCGGAAAGCTTTCTTT
TRBJ1-6 | NA | TRBV5-1 | NA | CASSLGGEALGSPLHF | TGCGCCAGCAGCTTGGGAGGAGAAGCTTTAGGATCACCCCTCCACTTT
TRBJ2-5 | NA | TRBV29-1 | TRBD1 | CSVEDYGTVQETQYF | TGCAGCGTTGAAGATTATGGGACAGTACAAGAGACCCAGTACTTC
TRBJ1-2 | many | TRBV11-2 | NA | CASSRSEGYGYTF | TGTGCCAGCAGCCGTTCGGAGGGCTATGGCTACACCTTC
TRBJ2-5 | NA | TRBV30 | TRBD2 | CAWSEGGLAGVFSQETQYF | TGTGCCTGGAGTGAGGGGGGACTAGCGGGGGTATTTTCTCAAGAGACCCAGTACTTC
TRBJ1-1 | many | TRBV11-2 | NA | CASSLDLGGWGTEAFF | TGTGCCAGCAGCTTAGATCTTGGGGGTTGGGGCACTGAAGCTTTCTTT
TRBJ1-1 | NA | TRBV11-1 | NA | CASSGETTGGGPMNTEAFF | TGTGCCAGCAGCGGTGAAACGACAGGTGGCGGCCCCATGAACACTGAAGCTTTCTTT
TRBJ2-2 | NA | TRBV12-3/TRBV12-4 | TRBD1 | CASRIPGQGNTGELFF | TGTGCCAGCAGAATACCGGGACAGGGGAACACCGGGGAGCTGTTTTTT
TRBJ2-7 | many | TRBV14 | NA | CASSQGDGGSSYEQYF | TGTGCCAGCAGCCAAGGGGACGGAGGCAGCAGCTACGAGCAGTACTTC
TRBJ1-3 | NA | TRBV12-3/TRBV12-4 | TRBD1 | CASSLFGTGASGNTIYF | TGTGCCAGCAGTTTGTTTGGGACAGGGGCCTCTGGAAACACCATATATTTT
TRBJ1-2 | many | TRBV29-1 | NA | CSATDTGLGGYTF | TGCAGCGCCACCGATACAGGTCTTGGTGGCTACACCTTC
TRBJ1-6 | many | TRBV11-2 | NA | CASSLERVRQGNSPLHF | TGTGCCAGCAGCTTAGAACGTGTTCGGCAGGGGAATTCACCCCTCCACTTT
TRBJ2-4 | NA | TRBV11-2 | TRBD2 | CASSRRGTSGLAKNIQYF | TGTGCCAGCAGTCGTAGAGGGACTAGCGGGTTAGCCAAAAACATTCAGTACTTC
TRBJ2-6 | many | TRBV5-8 | NA | CASSLEDTGANVLTF | TGTGCCAGCAGCCTGGAGGACACTGGGGCCAACGTCCTGACTTTC
TRBJ2-5 | many | TRBV20-1 | NA | CSARELTEETQYF | TGCAGTGCTCGGGAACTAACCGAAGAGACCCAGTACTTC
TRBJ2-7 | few | TRBV6-1 | NA | CASSEALQRASYEQYF | TGTGCCAGCAGTGAAGCGCTTCAACGGGCCTCCTACGAGCAGTACTTC
TRBJ2-4 | many | TRBV11-2 | TRBD1 | CASRSFRDRAHLAKNIQYF | TGTGCCAGCAGGTCGTTCCGGGACAGAGCCCATCTAGCCAAAAACATTCAGTACTTC
TRBJ2-7 | few | TRBV20-1 | NA | CSARDQRDRTYEQYF | TGCAGTGCTAGAGATCAGCGGGACAGAACATACGAGCAGTACTTC
TRBJ2-7 | few | TRBV5-1 | NA | CASSRFQKRDYEQYF | TGCGCCAGCAGCCGGTTTCAAAAAAGGGACTACGAGCAGTACTTC
TRBJ1-3 | NA | TRBV11-2 | NA | CASTTTGNTVYF | TGTGCCAGCACCACCACCGGAAACACCGTATATTTT
TRBJ1-1 | many | TRBV2 | TRBD1 | CASSVIEGARTEAFF | TGTGCCAGCAGTGTAATTGAGGGGGCGCGTACTGAAGCTTTCTTT
TRBJ2-2 | few | TRBV4-2 | NA | CASSQEGSGNTGELFF | TGTGCCAGCAGCCAAGAAGGTAGCGGTAACACCGGGGAGCTGTTTTTT
TRBJ2-7 | NA | TRBV30 | TRBD2 | CAWSAGTSGRAGEQYF | TGTGCCTGGAGTGCCGGGACTAGCGGGAGGGCGGGCGAGCAGTACTTC
TRBJ1-1 | NA | TRBV19 | NA | CASSISIMNTEAFF | TGTGCCAGTAGTATTTCCATCATGAACACTGAAGCTTTCTTT
TRBJ1-5 | many | TRBV12-3/TRBV12-4 | TRBD1 | CASSYDREDQPQHF | TGTGCCAGCAGTTATGACAGGGAGGACCAGCCCCAGCATTTT
TRBJ1-1 | many | TRBV7-9 | NA | CASSSQLNTEAFF | TGTGCCAGCAGCTCACAGTTGAACACTGAAGCTTTCTTT
TRBJ1-5 | many | TRBV6-1 | NA | CASSEVGVGQPQHF | TGTGCCAGCAGTGAAGTTGGGGTGGGTCAGCCCCAGCATTTT
TRBJ1-1 | NA | TRBV12-3/TRBV12-4 | TRBD1 | CASSSRDSSNTEAFF | TGTGCCAGCAGCTCCCGGGACAGTTCCAACACTGAAGCTTTCTTT
TRBJ2-7 | NA | TRBV6-2/TRBV6-3 | TRBD2 | CASSYSTSGGSWEQYF | TGTGCCAGCAGTTACTCGACTAGCGGGGGATCGTGGGAGCAGTACTTC
TRBJ1-5 | NA | TRBV13 | NA | CASSLGKGDNQPQHF | TGTGCCAGCAGCTTAGGGAAGGGAGACAATCAGCCCCAGCATTTT
TRBJ1-3 | many | TRBV30 | NA | CAWSQLSVHTGNTIYF | TGTGCCTGGAGCCAGCTCTCGGTGCACACCGGAAACACCATATATTTT
TRBJ1-1 | many | TRBV12-3/TRBV12-4 | TRBD1 | CASGTGVWNTEAFF | TGTGCCAGCGGGACAGGGGTTTGGAACACTGAAGCTTTCTTT
TRBJ2-7 | few | TRBV28 | NA | CASRDNGYEQYF | TGTGCCAGCCGGGACAACGGTTACGAGCAGTACTTC
TRBJ2-7 | NA | TRBV6-2/TRBV6-3 | NA | CASSSLSDQLGDEQYF | TGTGCCAGCAGTTCCCTCTCGGATCAACTAGGGGACGAGCAGTACTTC
TRBJ1-2 | NA | TRBV30 | NA | CAWSRTTDGGYTF | TGTGCCTGGAGTCGGACGACAGACGGTGGCTACACCTTC
TRBJ1-2 | many | TRBV28 | NA | CASSLQGRGGYTF | TGTGCCAGCAGTTTACAAGGGAGAGGCGGCTACACCTTC
TRBJ1-6 | NA | TRBV28 | NA | CASSSHGEEVGLSLHF | TGTGCCAGCAGTTCCCACGGGGAGGAAGTTGGTTTATCCCTCCACTTT
TRBJ1-2 | few | TRBV14 | TRBD1 | CASSWDRNYYGYTF | TGTGCCAGCAGCTGGGACAGAAACTACTATGGCTACACCTTC
TRBJ2-7 | NA | TRBV12-3/TRBV12-4 | TRBD1 | CASSSDPFMGQKLDEQYF | TGTGCCAGCAGTTCTGACCCCTTTATGGGACAGAAATTGGACGAGCAGTACTTC
TRBJ1-1 | many | TRBV12-5 | NA | CASGYSQRWDTEAFF | TGTGCTAGTGGCTATAGCCAAAGGTGGGACACTGAAGCTTTCTTT
TRBJ1-1 | many | TRBV6-1 | NA | CASSERPGGPNTEAFF | TGTGCCAGCAGTGAAAGGCCCGGAGGGCCGAACACTGAAGCTTTCTTT
TRBJ2-2 | NA | TRBV12-3/TRBV12-4 | TRBD2 | CASSSTSGTNTGELFF | TGTGCCAGCAGTAGTACTAGCGGGACGAACACCGGGGAGCTGTTTTTT
TRBJ1-1 | many | TRBV7-8 | NA | CASSLAPGVGTEAFF | TGTGCCAGCAGCTTAGCGCCGGGGGTTGGGACTGAAGCTTTCTTT
TRBJ2-4 | many | TRBV6-5 | TRBD2 | CASSYEGTSGNIQYF | TGTGCCAGCAGCTACGAGGGGACTAGCGGAAACATTCAGTACTTC
TRBJ2-7 | many | TRBV2 | TRBD2 | CASTPRTSGGAVGQYF | TGTGCCAGCACCCCACGGACTAGCGGGGGCGCAGTTGGGCAGTACTTC